The T cell receptor (beta chain) under discussion was sequenced for a study of T cells after yellow fever vaccination. Points from the study as a whole: The secondary T-cell response peaked on day 5, not day 15, but was weaker. Reappearing after the booster were most of the clones from primary vaccination (around 95% CD4, 88% CD8).

The CDR3 runs 15 residues. Trimming shortened V by 2 bases and J by 4 bases, and 11 bases separated the two germline ends. CDR1 is WSHSY and CDR2 is SAAADI in the germline V gene. Comment on this clonotype: No antigen is known for it.

Each CDR3 protein is one row after TCRdb ran MiXCR on the 5' RACE reads. The data contain 200,000 to 250,000 distinct CDR3 sequences, roughly 7.2% of them singletons. This chain uses TRBV10-2 with TRBJ2-2; a possible D gene is TRBD2 (6 bases). The TCR comes from a young man who received the YFV17D yellow fever vaccine. The sample was CD4+ T cells sorted from PBMCs, taken 15 days after the yellow fever booster vaccination. CDR3 region: CASSETGTATGELFF. The CDR3 DNA reads TGCGCCAGCAGTGAGACCGGGACTGCCACCGGGGAGCTGTTTTTT.